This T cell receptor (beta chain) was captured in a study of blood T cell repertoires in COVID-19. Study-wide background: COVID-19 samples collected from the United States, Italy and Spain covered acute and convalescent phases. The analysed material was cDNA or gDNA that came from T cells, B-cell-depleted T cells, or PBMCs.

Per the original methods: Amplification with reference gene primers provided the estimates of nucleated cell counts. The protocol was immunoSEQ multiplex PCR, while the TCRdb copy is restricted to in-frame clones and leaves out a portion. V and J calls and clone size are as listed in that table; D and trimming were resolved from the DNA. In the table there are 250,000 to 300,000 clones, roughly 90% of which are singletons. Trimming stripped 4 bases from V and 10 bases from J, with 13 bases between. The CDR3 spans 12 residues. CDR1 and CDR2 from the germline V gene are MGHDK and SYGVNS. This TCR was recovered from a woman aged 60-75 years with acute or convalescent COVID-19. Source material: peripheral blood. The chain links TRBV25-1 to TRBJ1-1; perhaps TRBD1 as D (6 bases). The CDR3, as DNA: TGTGCCAGCAGTGGGGGGCAGGTCCGAGCTTTCTTT. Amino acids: CASSGGQVRAFF.